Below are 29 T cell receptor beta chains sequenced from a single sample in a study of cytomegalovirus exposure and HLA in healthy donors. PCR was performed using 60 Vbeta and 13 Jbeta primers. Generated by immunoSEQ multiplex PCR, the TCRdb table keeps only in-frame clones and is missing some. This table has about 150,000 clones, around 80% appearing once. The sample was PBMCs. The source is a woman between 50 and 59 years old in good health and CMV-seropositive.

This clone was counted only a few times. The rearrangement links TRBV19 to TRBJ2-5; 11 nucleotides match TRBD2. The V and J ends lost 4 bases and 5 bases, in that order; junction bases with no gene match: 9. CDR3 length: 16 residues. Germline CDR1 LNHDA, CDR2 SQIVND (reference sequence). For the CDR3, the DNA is TGTGCCAGTAGTAATTGGGCTAGCGGGGGGCTGGAGACCCAGTACTTC. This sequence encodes CASSNWASGGLETQYF.

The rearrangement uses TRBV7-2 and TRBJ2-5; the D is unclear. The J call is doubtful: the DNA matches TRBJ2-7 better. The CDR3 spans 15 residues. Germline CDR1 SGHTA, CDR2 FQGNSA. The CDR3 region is CASSLEVTRNHEQYF. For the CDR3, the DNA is TGTGCCAGCAGCTTAGAAGTTACCAGGAACCACGAGCAGTACTTC.

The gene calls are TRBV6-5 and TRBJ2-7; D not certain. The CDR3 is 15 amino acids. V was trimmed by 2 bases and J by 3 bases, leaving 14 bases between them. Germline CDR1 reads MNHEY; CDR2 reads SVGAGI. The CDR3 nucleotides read TGTGCCAGCAGTTACGGAGCCAGAACAATCTACGAGCAGTACTTC. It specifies CASSYGARTIYEQYF.

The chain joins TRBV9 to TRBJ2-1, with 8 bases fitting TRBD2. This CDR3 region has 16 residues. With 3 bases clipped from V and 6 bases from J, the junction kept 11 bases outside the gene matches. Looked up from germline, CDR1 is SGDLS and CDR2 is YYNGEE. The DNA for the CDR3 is TGTGCCAGCAGCGCATCAGCGGGAGTGGTGTTCAATGAGCAGTTCTTC. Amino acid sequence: CASSASAGVVFNEQFF.

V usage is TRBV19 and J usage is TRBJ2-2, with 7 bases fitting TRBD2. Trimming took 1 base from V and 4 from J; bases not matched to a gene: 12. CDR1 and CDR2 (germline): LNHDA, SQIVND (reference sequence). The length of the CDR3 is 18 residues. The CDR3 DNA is TGTGCCAGTAGTATAGTTGTGGCGAGGGAGGGCCCCACCGGGGAGCTGTTTTTT. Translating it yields CASSIVVAREGPTGELFF. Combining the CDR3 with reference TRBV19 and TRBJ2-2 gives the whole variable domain DGGITQSPKYLFRKEGQNVTLSCEQNLNHDAMYWYRQDPGQGLRLIYYSQIVNDFQKGDIAEGYSVSREKKESFPLTVTSAQKNPTAFYLCASSIVVAREGPTGELFFGEGSRLTVL.

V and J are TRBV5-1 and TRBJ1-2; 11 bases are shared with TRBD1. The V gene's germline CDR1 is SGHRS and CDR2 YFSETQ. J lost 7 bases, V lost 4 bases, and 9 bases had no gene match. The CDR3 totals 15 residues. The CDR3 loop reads CASSASRDRGGGYTF. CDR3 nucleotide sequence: TGCGCCAGCAGCGCCTCCCGGGACAGGGGGGGTGGCTACACCTTC.

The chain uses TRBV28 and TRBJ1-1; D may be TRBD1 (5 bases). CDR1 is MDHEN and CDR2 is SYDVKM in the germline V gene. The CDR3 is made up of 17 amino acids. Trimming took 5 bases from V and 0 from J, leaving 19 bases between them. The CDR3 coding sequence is TGTGCCAGCAGTACGCAGGGAAGTAAGCTCTTGAACACTGAAGCTTTCTTT. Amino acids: CASSTQGSKLLNTEAFF.

This CDR3 reads CASGRTGGHYGYTF. CDR3 sequence (DNA): TGTGCCAGCGGCAGAACAGGGGGCCACTATGGCTACACCTTC. The chain has TRBV6-5 and TRBJ1-2, with TRBD1 matching over 9 bases. Trimming at V came to 8 bases and at J to 3 bases, leaving 7 bases not matched to a gene. The CDR3 runs 14 residues. Per germline, CDR1 MNHEY and CDR2 SVGAGI.

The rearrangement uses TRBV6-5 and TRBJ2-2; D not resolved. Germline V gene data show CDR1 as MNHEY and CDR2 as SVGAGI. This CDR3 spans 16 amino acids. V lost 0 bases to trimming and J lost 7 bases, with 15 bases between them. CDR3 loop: CASSYSFTTLSGELFF. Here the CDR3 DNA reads TGTGCCAGCAGTTACTCATTTACTACCTTGAGCGGGGAGCTGTTTTTT.

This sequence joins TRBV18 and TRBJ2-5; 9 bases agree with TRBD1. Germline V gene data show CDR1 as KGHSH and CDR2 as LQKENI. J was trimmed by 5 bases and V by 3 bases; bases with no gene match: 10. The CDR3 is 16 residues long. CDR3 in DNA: TGTGCCAGCTCACCTATACGGGGACAGGGTTTGGAGACCCAGTACTTC. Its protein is CASSPIRGQGLETQYF.

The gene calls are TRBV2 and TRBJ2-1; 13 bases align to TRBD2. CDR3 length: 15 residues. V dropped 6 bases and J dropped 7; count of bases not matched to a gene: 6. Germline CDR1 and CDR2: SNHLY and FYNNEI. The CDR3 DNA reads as TGTGCCAGCAGACCAGGACTAGCGGGAGTGAATGAGCAGTTCTTC. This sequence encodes CASRPGLAGVNEQFF. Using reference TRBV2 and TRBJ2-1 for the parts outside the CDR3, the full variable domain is EPEVTQTPSHQVTQMGQEVILRCVPISNHLYFYWYRQILGQKVEFLVSFYNNEISEKSEIFDDQFSVERPDGSNFTLKIRSTKLEDSAMYFCASRPGLAGVNEQFFGPGTRLTVL.

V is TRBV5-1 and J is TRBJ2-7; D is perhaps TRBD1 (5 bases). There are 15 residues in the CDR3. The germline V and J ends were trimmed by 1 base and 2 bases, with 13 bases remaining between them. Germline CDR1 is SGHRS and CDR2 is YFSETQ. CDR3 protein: CASSLNQDKTYEQYF. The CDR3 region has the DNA TGCGCCAGCAGCTTGAATCAGGACAAGACCTACGAGCAGTACTTC.

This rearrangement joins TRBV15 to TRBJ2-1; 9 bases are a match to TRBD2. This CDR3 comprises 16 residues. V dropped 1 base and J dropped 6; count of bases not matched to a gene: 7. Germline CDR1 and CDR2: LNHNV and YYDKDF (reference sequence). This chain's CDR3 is CATSRVEGLASNEQFF. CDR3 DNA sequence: TGTGCCACCAGCAGAGTTGAGGGACTAGCTAGCAATGAGCAGTTCTTC. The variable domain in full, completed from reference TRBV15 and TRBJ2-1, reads DAMVIQNPRYQVTQFGKPVTLSCSQTLNHNVMYWYQQKSSQAPKLLFHYYDKDFNNEADTPDNFQSRRPNTSFCFLDIRSPGLGDTAMYLCATSRVEGLASNEQFFGPGTRLTVL.

DNA of the CDR3: TGTGCCAGTAGTATTCCGAGACAGGGGCGCTACGAGCAGTACTTC. The encoded protein is CASSIPRQGRYEQYF. This chain joins TRBV19 and TRBJ2-7, with 8 bases that match TRBD1. The CDR3 has 15 amino acids. V dropped 3 bases and J dropped 3; count of bases not matched to a gene: 7. Germline-derived CDR1 and CDR2 are LNHDA and SQIVND (reference sequence).

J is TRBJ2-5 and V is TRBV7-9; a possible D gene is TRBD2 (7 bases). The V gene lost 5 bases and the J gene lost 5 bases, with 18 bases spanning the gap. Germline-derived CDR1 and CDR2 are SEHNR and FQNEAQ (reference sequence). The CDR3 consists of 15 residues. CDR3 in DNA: TGTGCCAGCAGCCCAGGGAGGGGGGAATCTGAGACCCAGTACTTC. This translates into CASSPGRGESETQYF.

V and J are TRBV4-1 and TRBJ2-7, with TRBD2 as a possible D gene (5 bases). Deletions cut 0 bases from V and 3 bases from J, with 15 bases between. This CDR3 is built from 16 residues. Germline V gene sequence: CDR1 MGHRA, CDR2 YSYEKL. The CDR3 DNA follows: TGCGCCAGCAGCCAAGACGCCCTCGGCCGGGGCTACGAGCAGTACTTC. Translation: CASSQDALGRGYEQYF.

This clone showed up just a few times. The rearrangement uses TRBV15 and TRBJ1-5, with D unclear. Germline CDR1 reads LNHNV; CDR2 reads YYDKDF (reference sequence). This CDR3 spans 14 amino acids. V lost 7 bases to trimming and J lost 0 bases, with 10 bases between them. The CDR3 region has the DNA TGTGCCACCATTGGAGATTATAGCAATCAGCCCCAGCATTTT. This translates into CATIGDYSNQPQHF. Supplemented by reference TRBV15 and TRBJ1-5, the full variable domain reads DAMVIQNPRYQVTQFGKPVTLSCSQTLNHNVMYWYQQKSSQAPKLLFHYYDKDFNNEADTPDNFQSRRPNTSFCFLDIRSPGLGDTAMYLCATIGDYSNQPQHFGDGTRLSIL.

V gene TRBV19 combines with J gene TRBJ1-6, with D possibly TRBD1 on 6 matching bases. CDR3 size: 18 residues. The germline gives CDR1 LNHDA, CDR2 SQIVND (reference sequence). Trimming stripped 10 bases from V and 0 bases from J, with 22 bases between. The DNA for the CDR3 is TGTGCCATTATTCGCAGGGGAGTAGGGAGCTCCTATAATTCACCCCTCCACTTT. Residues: CAIIRRGVGSSYNSPLHF.

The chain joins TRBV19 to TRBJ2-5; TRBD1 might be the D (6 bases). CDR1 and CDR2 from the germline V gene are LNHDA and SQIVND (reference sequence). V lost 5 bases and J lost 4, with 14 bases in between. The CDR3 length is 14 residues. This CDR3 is CASSGTGHSETQYF. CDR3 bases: TGTGCCAGTAGTGGAACAGGGCATTCAGAGACCCAGTACTTC.

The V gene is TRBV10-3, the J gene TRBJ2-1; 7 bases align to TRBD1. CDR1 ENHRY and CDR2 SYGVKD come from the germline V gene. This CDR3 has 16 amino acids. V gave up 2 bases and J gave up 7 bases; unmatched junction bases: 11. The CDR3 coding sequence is TGTGCCATCAGTGAGCCCTTCGCGAGGGGGCCAAATGAGCAGTTCTTC. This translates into CAISEPFARGPNEQFF.

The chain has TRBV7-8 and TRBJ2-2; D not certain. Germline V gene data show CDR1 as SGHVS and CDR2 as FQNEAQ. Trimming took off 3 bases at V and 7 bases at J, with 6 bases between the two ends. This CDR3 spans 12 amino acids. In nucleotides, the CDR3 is TGTGCCAGCAGCTTTCGCGTCGGGGAGCTGTTTTTT. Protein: CASSFRVGELFF. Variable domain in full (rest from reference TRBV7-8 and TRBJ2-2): GAGVSQSPRYKVAKRGQDVALRCDPISGHVSLFWYQQALGQGPEFLTYFQNEAQLDKSGLPSDRFFAERPEGSVSTLKIQRTQQEDSAVYLCASSFRVGELFFGEGSRLTVL.

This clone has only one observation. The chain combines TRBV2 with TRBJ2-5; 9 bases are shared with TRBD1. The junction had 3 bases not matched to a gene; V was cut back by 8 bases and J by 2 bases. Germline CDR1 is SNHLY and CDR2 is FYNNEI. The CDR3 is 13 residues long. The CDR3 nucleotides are TGTGCCAGCGGACAGGGGACTCAAGAGACCCAGTACTTC. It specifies CASGQGTQETQYF.

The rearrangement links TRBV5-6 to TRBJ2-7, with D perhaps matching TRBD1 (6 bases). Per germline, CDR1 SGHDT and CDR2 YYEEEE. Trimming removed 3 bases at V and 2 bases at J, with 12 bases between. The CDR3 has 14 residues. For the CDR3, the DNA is TGTGCCAGCAGCTACACAGGGTCCGCCTACGAGCAGTACTTC. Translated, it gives CASSYTGSAYEQYF.

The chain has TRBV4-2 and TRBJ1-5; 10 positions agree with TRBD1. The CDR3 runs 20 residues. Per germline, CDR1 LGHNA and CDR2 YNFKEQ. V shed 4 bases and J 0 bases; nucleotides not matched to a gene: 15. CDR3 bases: TGTGCCAGCAGCCCCGAAAACAGAAGACAGGGGGCCGATAGCAATCAGCCCCAGCATTTT. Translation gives CASSPENRRQGADSNQPQHF.

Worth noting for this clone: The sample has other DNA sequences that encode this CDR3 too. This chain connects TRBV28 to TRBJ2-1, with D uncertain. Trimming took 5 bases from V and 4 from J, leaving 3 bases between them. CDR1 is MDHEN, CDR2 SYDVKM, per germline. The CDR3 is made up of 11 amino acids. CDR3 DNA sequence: TGTGCCAGCAGTCTTTACAATGAGCAGTTCTTC. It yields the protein CASSLYNEQFF.

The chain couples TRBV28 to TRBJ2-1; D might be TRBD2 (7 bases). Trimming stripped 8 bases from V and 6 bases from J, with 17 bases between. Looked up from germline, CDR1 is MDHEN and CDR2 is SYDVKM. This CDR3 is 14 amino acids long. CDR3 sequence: CASLGGGPPNEQFF. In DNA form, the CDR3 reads TGTGCCAGCCTGGGGGGGGGCCCCCCCAATGAGCAGTTCTTC.

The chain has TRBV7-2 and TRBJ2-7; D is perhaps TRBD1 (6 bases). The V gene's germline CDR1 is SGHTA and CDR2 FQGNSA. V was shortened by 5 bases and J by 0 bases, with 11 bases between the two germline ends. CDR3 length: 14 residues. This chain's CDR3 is CASSIQGISYEQYF. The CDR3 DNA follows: TGTGCCAGCAGCATCCAGGGGATCTCCTACGAGCAGTACTTC.

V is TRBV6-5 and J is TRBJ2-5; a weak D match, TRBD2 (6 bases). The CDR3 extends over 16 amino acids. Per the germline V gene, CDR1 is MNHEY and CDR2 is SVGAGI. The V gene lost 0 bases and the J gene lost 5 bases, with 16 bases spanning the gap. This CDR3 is CASSYSTGRGGETQYF. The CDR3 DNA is TGTGCCAGCAGTTACTCGACCGGAAGGGGAGGCGAGACCCAGTACTTC.

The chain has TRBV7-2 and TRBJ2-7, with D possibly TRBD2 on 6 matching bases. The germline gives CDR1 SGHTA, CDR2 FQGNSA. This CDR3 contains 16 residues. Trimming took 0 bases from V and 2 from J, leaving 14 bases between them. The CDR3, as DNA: TGTGCCAGCAGCTTAGCCTTGGCCGGGGGTCCCTACGAGCAGTACTTC. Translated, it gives CASSLALAGGPYEQYF.